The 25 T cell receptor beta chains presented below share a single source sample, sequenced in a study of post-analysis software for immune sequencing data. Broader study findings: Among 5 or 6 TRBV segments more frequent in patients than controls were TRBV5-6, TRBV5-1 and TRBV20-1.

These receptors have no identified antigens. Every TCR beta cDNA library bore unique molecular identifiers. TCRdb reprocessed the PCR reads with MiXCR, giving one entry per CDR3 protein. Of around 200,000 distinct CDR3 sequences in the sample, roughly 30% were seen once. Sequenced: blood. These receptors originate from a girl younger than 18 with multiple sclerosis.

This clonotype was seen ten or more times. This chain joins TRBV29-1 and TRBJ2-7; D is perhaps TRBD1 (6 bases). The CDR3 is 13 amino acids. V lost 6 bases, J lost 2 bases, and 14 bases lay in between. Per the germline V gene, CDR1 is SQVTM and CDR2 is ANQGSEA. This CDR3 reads CSVQSRGPYEQYF. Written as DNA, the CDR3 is TGCAGCGTACAATCCAGGGGACCCTACGAGCAGTACTTC.

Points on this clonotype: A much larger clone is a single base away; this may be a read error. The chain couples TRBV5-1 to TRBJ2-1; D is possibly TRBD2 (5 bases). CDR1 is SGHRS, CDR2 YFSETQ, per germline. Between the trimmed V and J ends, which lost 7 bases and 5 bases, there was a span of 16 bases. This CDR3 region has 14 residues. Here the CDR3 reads CASHASGPHNEQFF. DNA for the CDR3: TGCGCCAGCCATGCCAGCGGCCCCCACAATGAGCAGTTCTTC.

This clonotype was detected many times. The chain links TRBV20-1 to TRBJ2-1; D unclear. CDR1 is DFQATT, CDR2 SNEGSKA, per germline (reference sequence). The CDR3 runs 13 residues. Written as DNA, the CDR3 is TGCAGAGCCGGACGAATCCTCTACAATGAGCAGTTCTTC. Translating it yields CRAGRILYNEQFF.

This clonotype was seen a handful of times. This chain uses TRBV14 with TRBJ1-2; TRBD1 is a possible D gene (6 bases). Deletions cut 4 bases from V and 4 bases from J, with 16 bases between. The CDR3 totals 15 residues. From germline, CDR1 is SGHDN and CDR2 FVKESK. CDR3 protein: CASSPVGGLGYGYTF. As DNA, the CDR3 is TGTGCCAGCAGCCCAGTGGGGGGGCTCGGCTATGGCTACACCTTC. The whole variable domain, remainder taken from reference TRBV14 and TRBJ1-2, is EAGVTQFPSHSVIEKGQTVTLRCDPISGHDNLYWYRRVMGKEIKFLLHFVKESKQDESGMPNNRFLAERTGGTYSTLKVQPAELEDSGVYFCASSPVGGLGYGYTFGSGTRLTVV.

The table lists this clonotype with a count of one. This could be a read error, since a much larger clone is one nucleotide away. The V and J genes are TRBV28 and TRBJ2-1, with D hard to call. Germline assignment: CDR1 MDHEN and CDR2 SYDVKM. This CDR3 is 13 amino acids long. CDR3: CASRSGSYSEQFF. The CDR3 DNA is TGTGCCAGCAGGTCAGGCTCCTACAGTGAGCAGTTCTTC. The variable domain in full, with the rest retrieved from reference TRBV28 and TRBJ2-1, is DVKVTQSSRYLVKRTGEKVFLECVQDMDHENMFWYRQDPGLGLRLIYFSYDVKMKEKGDIPEGYSVSREKKERFSLILESASTNQTSMYLCASRSGSYSEQFFGPGTRLTVL.

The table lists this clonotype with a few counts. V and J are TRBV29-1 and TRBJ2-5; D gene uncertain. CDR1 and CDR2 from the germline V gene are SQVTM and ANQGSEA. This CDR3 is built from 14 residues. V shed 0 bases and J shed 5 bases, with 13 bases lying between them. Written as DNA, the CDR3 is TGCAGCGTTGAAGAGGTTTCAGGCCAGGAGACCCAGTACTTC. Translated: CSVEEVSGQETQYF.

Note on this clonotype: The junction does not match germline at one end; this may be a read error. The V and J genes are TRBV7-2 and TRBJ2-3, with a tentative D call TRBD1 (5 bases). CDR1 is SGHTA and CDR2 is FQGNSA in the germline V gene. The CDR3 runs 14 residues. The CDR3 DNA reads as TGCGCCAGCAGCTTACCGACAGTTACAGATACGCAGTATTTT. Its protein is CASSLPTVTDTQYF.

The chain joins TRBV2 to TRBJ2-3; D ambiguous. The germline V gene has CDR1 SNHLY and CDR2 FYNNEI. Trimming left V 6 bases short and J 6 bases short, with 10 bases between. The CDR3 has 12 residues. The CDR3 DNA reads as TGTGCCAGCAGAGGTCGGTTGGATACGCAGTATTTT. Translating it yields CASRGRLDTQYF.

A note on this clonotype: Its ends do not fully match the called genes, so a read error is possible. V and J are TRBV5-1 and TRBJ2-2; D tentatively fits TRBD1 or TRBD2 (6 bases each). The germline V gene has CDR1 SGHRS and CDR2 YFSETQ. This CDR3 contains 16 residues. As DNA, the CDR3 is TGCGCCAGCAGCTTGAGAGGGGGGCCGGGCACCGGGGAGCGGTTTTTT. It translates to CASSLRGGPGTGERFF.

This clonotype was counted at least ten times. The CDR3 DNA follows: TGCGCCAGCAGCCAAGGCTCGCGGTTTGGGTACACCTTC. Amino acid sequence: CASSQGSRFGYTF. The V and J genes are TRBV4-1 and TRBJ1-2; unclear D gene. Trimming left V 1 base short and J 11 bases short, with 14 bases between. Germline V lookup: CDR1 MGHRA, CDR2 YSYEKL. This CDR3 has 13 residues.

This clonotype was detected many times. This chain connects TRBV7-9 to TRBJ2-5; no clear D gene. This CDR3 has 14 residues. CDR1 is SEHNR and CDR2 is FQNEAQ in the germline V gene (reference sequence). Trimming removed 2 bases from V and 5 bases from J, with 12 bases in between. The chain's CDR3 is CASSLLGSVETQYF. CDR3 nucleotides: TGTGCCAGCAGCTTACTGGGGTCGGTGGAGACCCAGTACTTC.

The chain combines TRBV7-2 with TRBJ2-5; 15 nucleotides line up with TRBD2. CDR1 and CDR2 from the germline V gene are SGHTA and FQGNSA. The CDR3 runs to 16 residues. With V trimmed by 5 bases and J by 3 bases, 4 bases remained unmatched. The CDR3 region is CASSPGLAGGKETQYF. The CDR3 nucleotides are TGTGCCAGCAGCCCCGGACTAGCGGGGGGGAAAGAGACCCAGTACTTC. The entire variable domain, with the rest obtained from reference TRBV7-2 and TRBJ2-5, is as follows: GAGVSQSPSNKVTEKGKDVELRCDPISGHTALYWYRQSLGQGLEFLIYFQGNSAPDKSGLPSDRFSAERTGGSVSTLTIQRTQQEDSAVYLCASSPGLAGGKETQYFGPGTRLLVL.

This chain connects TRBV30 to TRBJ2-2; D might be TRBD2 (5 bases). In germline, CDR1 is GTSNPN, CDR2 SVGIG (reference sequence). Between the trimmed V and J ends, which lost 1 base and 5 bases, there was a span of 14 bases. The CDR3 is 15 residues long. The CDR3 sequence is CAWSGRVRGTGELFF. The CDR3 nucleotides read TGTGCCTGGAGTGGAAGGGTGCGAGGGACCGGGGAGCTGTTTTTT.

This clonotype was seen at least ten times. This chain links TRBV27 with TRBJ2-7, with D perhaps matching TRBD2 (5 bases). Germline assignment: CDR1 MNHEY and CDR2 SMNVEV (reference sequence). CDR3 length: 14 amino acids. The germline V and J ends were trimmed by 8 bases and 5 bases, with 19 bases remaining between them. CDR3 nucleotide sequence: TGTGCCAGCCGTTCGGGGATGGCATTGAACGAGCAGTACTTC. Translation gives CASRSGMALNEQYF.

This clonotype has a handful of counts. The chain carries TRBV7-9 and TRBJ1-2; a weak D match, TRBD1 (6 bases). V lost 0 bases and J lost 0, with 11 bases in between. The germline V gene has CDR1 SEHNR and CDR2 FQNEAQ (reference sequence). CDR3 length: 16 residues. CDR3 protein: CASSLARGRANYGYTF. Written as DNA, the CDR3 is TGTGCCAGCAGCTTAGCGCGGGGGCGAGCTAACTATGGCTACACCTTC.

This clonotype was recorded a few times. The CDR3 DNA reads TGTGCCAGCAGTCTGGACTTAGAGCAGTACTTC. Residues: CASSLDLEQYF. The chain recombines TRBV28 with TRBJ2-5; maybe TRBD2 (5 bases). Germline V CDR1 and CDR2: MDHEN, SYDVKM. The CDR3 contains 11 residues. Trimming took 5 bases from V and 11 from J, leaving 12 bases between them.

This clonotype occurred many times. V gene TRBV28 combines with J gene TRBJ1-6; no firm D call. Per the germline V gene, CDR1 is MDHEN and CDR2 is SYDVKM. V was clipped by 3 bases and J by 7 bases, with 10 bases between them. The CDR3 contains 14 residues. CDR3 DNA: TGTGCCAGCAGTTTCCCAGCAAGGAATTCACCCCTCCACTTT. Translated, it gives CASSFPARNSPLHF.

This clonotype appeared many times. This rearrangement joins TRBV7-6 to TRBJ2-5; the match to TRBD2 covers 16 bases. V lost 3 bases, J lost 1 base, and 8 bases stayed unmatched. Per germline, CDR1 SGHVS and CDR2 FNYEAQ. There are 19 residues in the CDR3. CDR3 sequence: CASSLGLAGGPRSQETQYF. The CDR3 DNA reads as TGTGCCAGCAGCTTGGGACTAGCGGGGGGGCCTAGGAGCCAAGAGACCCAGTACTTC.

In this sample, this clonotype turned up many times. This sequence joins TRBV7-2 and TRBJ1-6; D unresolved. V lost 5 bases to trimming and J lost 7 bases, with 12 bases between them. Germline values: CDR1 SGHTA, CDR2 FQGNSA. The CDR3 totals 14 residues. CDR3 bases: TGTGCCAGCAGCAGAGACCCTCGAAATTCACCCCTCCACTTT. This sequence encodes CASSRDPRNSPLHF.

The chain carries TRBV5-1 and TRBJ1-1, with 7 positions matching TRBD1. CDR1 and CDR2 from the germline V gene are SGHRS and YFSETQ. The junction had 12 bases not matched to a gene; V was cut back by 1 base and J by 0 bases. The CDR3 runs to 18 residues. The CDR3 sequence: CASSLLGGGGQMNTEAFF. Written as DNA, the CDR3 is TGCGCCAGCAGCTTGTTAGGGGGCGGGGGCCAAATGAACACTGAAGCTTTCTTT.

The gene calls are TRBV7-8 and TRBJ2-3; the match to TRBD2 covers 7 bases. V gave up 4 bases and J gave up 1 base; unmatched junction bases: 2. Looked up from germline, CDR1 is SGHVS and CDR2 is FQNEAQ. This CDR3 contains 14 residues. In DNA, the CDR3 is TGTGCCAGCAGCTGGGGGGGACGCACAGATACGCAGTATTTT. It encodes CASSWGGRTDTQYF.

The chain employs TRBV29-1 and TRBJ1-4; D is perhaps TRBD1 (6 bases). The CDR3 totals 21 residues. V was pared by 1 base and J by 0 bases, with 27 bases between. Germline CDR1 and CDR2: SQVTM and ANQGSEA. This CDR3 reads CSVEVPQRGALGSTTNEKLFF. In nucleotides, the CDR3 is TGCAGCGTTGAAGTTCCTCAGAGGGGGGCCCTGGGGAGTACAACTAATGAAAAACTGTTTTTT.

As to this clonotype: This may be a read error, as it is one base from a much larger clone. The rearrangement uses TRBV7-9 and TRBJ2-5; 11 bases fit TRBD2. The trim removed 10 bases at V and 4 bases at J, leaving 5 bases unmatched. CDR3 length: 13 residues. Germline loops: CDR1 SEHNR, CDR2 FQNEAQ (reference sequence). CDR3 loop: CATAGTSGETQYF. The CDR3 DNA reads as TGTGCCACCGCCGGGACTAGCGGAGAGACCCAGTACTTC.

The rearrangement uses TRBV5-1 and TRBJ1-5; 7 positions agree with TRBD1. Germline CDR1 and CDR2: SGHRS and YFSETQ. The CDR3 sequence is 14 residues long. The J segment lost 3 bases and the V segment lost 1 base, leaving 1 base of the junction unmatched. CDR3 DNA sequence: TGCGCCAGCAGCTTGACAGGGGTCAATCAGCCCCAGCATTTT. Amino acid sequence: CASSLTGVNQPQHF.

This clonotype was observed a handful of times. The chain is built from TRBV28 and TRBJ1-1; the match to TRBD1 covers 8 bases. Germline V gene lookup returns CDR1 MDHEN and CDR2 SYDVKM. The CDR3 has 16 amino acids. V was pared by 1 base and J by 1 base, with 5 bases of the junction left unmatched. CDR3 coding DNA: TGTGCCAGCAGTTTATTGCGACAGGGGCGGAACACTGAAGCTTTCTTT. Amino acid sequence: CASSLLRQGRNTEAFF.